One TCR beta chain is described in this entry. Participant age was roughly 18 to 100 years, and participants resided in fewer than 25 US areas. In assigning cohorts, the study relied on participant-reported clinical history. V was pared by 4 bases and J by 2 bases, with 12 bases between. This CDR3 comprises 15 residues. Germline-derived CDR1 and CDR2 are SGHRS and YFSETQ. Original data processing: Scientists estimated how many nucleated cells there were by amplifying reference gene primers. Profiled with immunoSEQ multiplex PCR; TCRdb holds only in-frame clones, not every one. V, J and clone size are those of that table, while D and trimming were read from the DNA. The sample carries approximately 140,000 clones, 75% to 90% recorded once. This sample was taken from a study of blood T cell repertoires in COVID-19. Study overall: Collection of acute and convalescent COVID-19 samples took place in the United States, Italy and Spain.

The V call is TRBV5-1, the J call TRBJ1-4, with D possibly being TRBD1 (5 bases). Sequencing was carried out using PBMCs or T cells enriched from blood (not recorded which). The receptor's source is a woman aged 40 to 50 who had been exposed to COVID-19. DNA for the CDR3: TGCGCCAGCAGCCCTAGTCGGGGGACTAATGAAAAACTGTTTTTT. Protein product: CASSPSRGTNEKLFF.